A single sample gave rise to the 24 T cell receptor beta chains below, sequenced in a study of beta chain features in type 1 diabetes. Findings and caveats of the study: Researchers report that Type 1 diabetes patients had moderately but significantly shorter TCRB CDR3s across all four CD4+ subsets.

No antigen has been assigned to these receptors. Expressed TCRB transcripts were sequenced after all isolated RNA was converted to cDNA. Profiling relied on immunoSEQ multiplex PCR, and the TCRdb table lists in-frame clones only, not all of them. The sample lists about 170,000 clones, 7.8% occurring once. Sequenced sample: central memory CD4+ T cells from blood. All receptors come from a woman aged 40 to 50 with type 1 diabetes.

This clone has just a few counts. As DNA, the CDR3 is TGCGCCAGCAGCCTTAGCGGGGGCTATGGTGAGCAGTTCTTC. It yields the protein CASSLSGGYGEQFF. The chain uses TRBV4-3 and TRBJ2-1, with TRBD2 identical over 9 bases. CDR3 length equals 14 residues. Germline trimming cut 4 bases from V and 9 bases from J; bases unmatched to any gene: 7. Germline V CDR1 and CDR2: LGHNA, YSLEER.

This clone was detected only a few times. This chain links TRBV28 with TRBJ2-5, with D perhaps matching TRBD1 (6 bases). The CDR3 has 14 amino acids. Germline lookup yields CDR1 MDHEN and CDR2 SYDVKM. V lost 6 bases and J lost 2, with 13 bases in between. The CDR3 DNA follows: TGTGCCAGCAGCCCTGACAGGATTCAAGAGACCCAGTACTTC. Protein sequence: CASSPDRIQETQYF. Based on the CDR3 plus reference TRBV28 and TRBJ2-5, the full variable domain is DVKVTQSSRYLVKRTGEKVFLECVQDMDHENMFWYRQDPGLGLRLIYFSYDVKMKEKGDIPEGYSVSREKKERFSLILESASTNQTSMYLCASSPDRIQETQYFGPGTRLLVL.

This clone was recorded a few times. The chain combines TRBV5-5 with TRBJ1-5, with no clear D. This CDR3 is 14 amino acids long. Germline CDR1 reads SGHKS; CDR2 reads YYEKEE (reference sequence). V lost 0 bases and J lost 6, with 10 bases in between. CDR3 protein: CASSLEGGSQPQHF. CDR3 DNA: TGTGCCAGCAGCTTGGAGGGCGGGAGTCAGCCCCAGCATTTT.

Only a few counts were recorded for this clone. The J gene is TRBJ1-6, the V gene TRBV6-5, with TRBD1 matching 9 bases. Losses at the gene ends were 7 bases for V and 4 bases for J; bases not matched to a gene: 5. Germline CDR1 MNHEY, CDR2 SVGAGI. The CDR3 totals 15 residues. The CDR3 DNA reads as TGTGCCAGCAACCCGGGACAGGGATATAATTCACCCCTCCACTTT. This sequence encodes CASNPGQGYNSPLHF.

This clone showed up just a few times. CDR3 sequence: CASSAEGWDTQYF. The CDR3 coding sequence is TGTGCCAGCTCAGCGGAGGGGTGGGATACGCAGTATTTT. The V gene is TRBV6-6, the J gene TRBJ2-3; D possibly corresponds to TRBD2 (6 bases). Looked up from germline, CDR1 is MNHNY and CDR2 is SVGAGI (reference sequence). The CDR3 length is 13 residues. The V gene lost 8 bases and the J gene lost 6 bases, with 15 bases spanning the gap.

This clone was found many times. The chain joins TRBV19 to TRBJ1-5; 9 bases match TRBD1. This CDR3 comprises 14 residues. V lost 8 bases to trimming and J lost 6 bases; unmatched junction nucleotides: 8. The germline CDR1 and CDR2 sequences are LNHDA and SQIVND (reference sequence). The CDR3 loop is CASVDRGDGQPQHF. Written as DNA, the CDR3 is TGTGCCAGTGTCGACAGGGGGGACGGTCAGCCCCAGCATTTT.

The sample holds a few counts of this clone. J is TRBJ2-3 and V is TRBV6-5; TRBD1 is a possible D gene (5 bases). The CDR3 runs 14 residues. V was clipped by 7 bases and J by 6 bases, with 17 bases between them. Germline-derived CDR1 and CDR2 are MNHEY and SVGAGI. CDR3: CASTRGHLSDTQYF. CDR3 nucleotide sequence: TGTGCCAGCACCCGAGGACACCTCTCTGATACGCAGTATTTT.

The V and J genes are TRBV9 and TRBJ2-2, with 7 bases aligning to TRBD1. Trimming took 4 bases from V and 4 from J; bases not matched to a gene: 16. Per germline, CDR1 SGDLS and CDR2 YYNGEE. The CDR3 runs to 18 residues. CDR3 in DNA: TGTGCCAGCAGCCCATCGACAGGGTTTATTCGGAGCACCGGGGAGCTGTTTTTT. Translating gives CASSPSTGFIRSTGELFF.

The chain is built from TRBV7-2 and TRBJ1-5; tentatively, D is TRBD1 (5 bases). V was shortened by 1 base and J by 6 bases, with 13 bases between the two germline ends. This CDR3 comprises 15 residues. Looked up from germline, CDR1 is SGHTA and CDR2 is FQGNSA. The CDR3, as DNA: TGTGCCAGCAGCTTAGGGGAAGGGCAGGGTCAGCCCCAGCATTTT. It is translated as CASSLGEGQGQPQHF.

The V gene is TRBV28, the J gene TRBJ2-5; tentative D call: TRBD2 (6 bases). The CDR3 has 15 residues. V was cut by 7 bases and J by 2 bases, with 17 bases left in between. Germline V lookup: CDR1 MDHEN, CDR2 SYDVKM. CDR3 sequence reads: CASKVGYGGQETQYF. Written as DNA, the CDR3 is TGTGCCAGCAAGGTGGGATACGGGGGACAAGAGACCCAGTACTTC. Based on the CDR3 plus reference TRBV28 and TRBJ2-5, the full variable domain is DVKVTQSSRYLVKRTGEKVFLECVQDMDHENMFWYRQDPGLGLRLIYFSYDVKMKEKGDIPEGYSVSREKKERFSLILESASTNQTSMYLCASKVGYGGQETQYFGPGTRLLVL.

The chain combines TRBV4-3 with TRBJ1-4, with TRBD1 identical over 7 bases. CDR3 length: 16 residues. The ends lost 4 bases at V and 4 bases at J; junction bases unmatched: 9. CDR1 LGHNA and CDR2 YSLEER come from the germline V gene. The CDR3 bases are TGCGCCAGCAGCCTTCAATATACAGGGGATAATGAAAAACTGTTTTTT. Amino acids: CASSLQYTGDNEKLFF.

This clone was seen only a few times. The CDR3 spells CASSQRASSYEQYF. In DNA form, the CDR3 reads TGTGCCAGCAGTCAGCGCGCTAGCTCCTACGAGCAGTACTTC. This rearrangement joins TRBV9 to TRBJ2-7; D not resolved. Germline V gene sequence: CDR1 SGDLS, CDR2 YYNGEE. The CDR3 contains 14 residues. Trimming removed 5 bases at V and 0 bases at J, with 12 bases between.

The rearrangement uses TRBV9 and TRBJ1-1; D not certain. Per the germline V gene, CDR1 is SGDLS and CDR2 is YYNGEE. The length of the CDR3 is 14 residues. With 3 bases removed from V and 0 bases from J, the gap between germline ends came to 9 bases. The DNA of the CDR3 is TGTGCCAGCAGCGCTGGACTCCTGAACACTGAAGCTTTCTTT. Its protein product is CASSAGLLNTEAFF.

This sequence joins TRBV7-9 and TRBJ2-3; D remains unclear. The CDR3 extends over 15 amino acids. V lost 5 bases to trimming and J lost 2 bases, with 14 bases between them. Germline CDR1 is SEHNR and CDR2 is FQNEAQ (reference sequence). CDR3 in DNA: TGTGCCAGCAGCCGAACTCGCTCTACCACAGATACGCAGTATTTT. Translation gives CASSRTRSTTDTQYF.

This clone showed up just a few times. This chain joins TRBV7-9 and TRBJ2-5, with 8 bases fitting TRBD2. There are 14 residues in the CDR3. Trimming at V came to 4 bases and at J to 2 bases, leaving 3 bases not matched to a gene. Germline CDR1 is SEHNR and CDR2 is FQNEAQ (reference sequence). The CDR3 DNA reads as TGTGCCAGCAGCTGGGGGACTAGTCAAGAGACCCAGTACTTC. It specifies CASSWGTSQETQYF.

V usage is TRBV5-1 and J usage is TRBJ1-1; D remains ambiguous. V was cut by 0 bases and J by 1 base, with 7 bases left in between. The CDR3 is made up of 14 amino acids. Germline V lookup: CDR1 SGHRS, CDR2 YFSETQ. CDR3 bases: TGCGCCAGCAGCTTGGAGCCTACGAACACTGAAGCTTTCTTT. Its translation is CASSLEPTNTEAFF.

The V gene is TRBV5-1, the J gene TRBJ1-2; a possible D gene is TRBD1 (6 bases). CDR1 is SGHRS, CDR2 YFSETQ, per germline. Trimming cost V 5 bases and J 4 bases, with 21 bases left between them. This CDR3 region has 16 residues. CDR3 bases: TGCGCCAGCAGACCTAGCCCGGTGGACAGCCTCTATGGCTACACCTTC. It is translated as CASRPSPVDSLYGYTF.

The chain is built from TRBV5-4 and TRBJ1-2, with 11 bases aligning to TRBD1. The V gene's germline CDR1 is SGHNT and CDR2 YYREEE (reference sequence). The J segment lost 5 bases and the V segment lost 4 bases, leaving 7 bases of the junction unmatched. This CDR3 comprises 15 residues. The CDR3 DNA sequence: TGTGCCAGCAGCGTGACCGGGACAGGGGGTTATGGCTACACCTTC. Translation: CASSVTGTGGYGYTF.

This clone was seen ten or more times. J is TRBJ2-1 and V is TRBV29-1, with D perhaps TRBD2 (6 bases). Germline V gives CDR1 SQVTM, CDR2 ANQGSEA. There are 13 residues in the CDR3. V was cut by 2 bases and J by 6 bases, with 11 bases left in between. The CDR3 DNA sequence: TGCAGCGTTGAACCCGCGGGGAGCAATGAGCAGTTCTTC. Translating it yields CSVEPAGSNEQFF.

The chain links TRBV5-4 to TRBJ1-2, with 7 bases aligning to TRBD1. Trimming at V came to 3 bases and at J to 8 bases, leaving 10 bases not matched to a gene. The CDR3 consists of 14 residues. In germline, CDR1 is SGHNT, CDR2 YYREEE (reference sequence). CDR3 in amino acids: CASSWPGQAIGYTF. The CDR3 region has the DNA TGTGCCAGCAGCTGGCCCGGACAGGCTATAGGCTACACCTTC.

This clone was picked up a small number of times. The J gene is TRBJ1-4, the V gene TRBV11-1; the D gene is possibly TRBD1 (5 bases). The V end lost 5 bases, the J end lost 4 bases, and 11 bases lay between the germline ends. The length of the CDR3 is 14 residues. The germline gives CDR1 SGHAT, CDR2 FQDESV (reference sequence). CDR3 sequence reads: CASSGDSFNEKLFF. CDR3 nucleotide sequence: TGTGCCAGCAGCGGAGACAGCTTTAATGAAAAACTGTTTTTT.

The chain has TRBV29-1 and TRBJ2-2; 12 bases are a match to TRBD2. Germline CDR1 SQVTM, CDR2 ANQGSEA. This CDR3 has 16 amino acids. V shed 5 bases and J 1 base; nucleotides not matched to a gene: 5. As DNA, the CDR3 is TGCAGCGTTACCAGGGGACTAGCGGGGAACACCGGGGAGCTGTTTTTT. It yields the protein CSVTRGLAGNTGELFF.

The sample holds a few counts of this clone. This sequence joins TRBV7-9 and TRBJ2-5; D perhaps matches TRBD2 (5 bases). CDR1 and CDR2 from the germline V gene are SEHNR and FQNEAQ (reference sequence). The CDR3 runs to 13 residues. Trimming pared 2 bases from V and 5 bases from J, leaving 9 bases between. CDR3 region: CASSLSGSETQYF. The CDR3 region has the DNA TGTGCCAGCAGCTTAAGTGGGAGCGAGACCCAGTACTTC.

This clone has just a few counts. The chain combines TRBV4-1 with TRBJ1-3; D ambiguous. This CDR3 contains 15 residues. Germline V gene sequence: CDR1 MGHRA, CDR2 YSYEKL. V was clipped by 4 bases and J by 3 bases, with 13 bases between them. CDR3 nucleotide sequence: TGCGCCAGCAGCCCCCGGCAGGCCATTGGAAACACCATATATTTT. This encodes CASSPRQAIGNTIYF.